Listed below are T cell receptor beta chains from one sample, sequenced in a study of OX40 agonist ivuxolimab in advanced cancers. Method: immunoSEQ multiplex PCR; TCRdb's copy keeps in-frame clones and lacks some. The data contain about 55,000 clones, around 87% of them seen just once; the ten biggest clones take up roughly 13%. Specimen: CD4+ or CD8+ T cells sorted from blood, collected in a trial of the OX40 agonist ivuxolimab. The receptors come from an adult with an advanced solid tumor such as melanoma, head and neck, liver or kidney cancer. Each CDR3 is given without its conserved first and last residue. The order of the fields is V gene, clone size, D gene, CDR3 protein. A D gene is named only where the DNA matches it firmly. The size of a clone is reported for some rows only, either as once, few or many, or as a class for expanded clones.

V: TRBV9; size: once; D: NA; CDR3: ASSPGGGGLNQPQH
V: TRBV30; size: NA; D: NA; CDR3: ARSKGGGTEAF
V: TRBV19; size: NA; D: TRBD2; CDR3: ASSISGRSSYNEQF
V: TRBV10-1; size: NA; D: TRBD2; CDR3: ASSLGLAGPPSSYNEQF
V: TRBV28; size: once; D: NA; CDR3: ASSRGPYGYT
V: TRBV19; size: NA; D: TRBD1; CDR3: ASSTDRGLGPQH
V: TRBV28; size: once; D: NA; CDR3: ASSFGQPYEQY
V: TRBV6-1; size: NA; D: NA; CDR3: ASRTLESSYNEQF
V: TRBV10-2; size: NA; D: NA; CDR3: ASSDARPNEQF
V: TRBV18; size: NA; D: TRBD2; CDR3: ASSQRLAGGIHEQY
V: TRBV9; size: NA; D: NA; CDR3: ASSVAGYAGETQY
V: TRBV2; size: NA; D: TRBD1; CDR3: ASTGQGIGNQPQH
V: TRBV7-9; size: NA; D: TRBD1; CDR3: ASSPRDRVTDTQY
V: TRBV7-2; size: NA; D: TRBD1; CDR3: ASTFGDRATGELF
V: TRBV5-1; size: NA; D: NA; CDR3: ASRNPDVVSGYT
V: TRBV19; size: NA; D: NA; CDR3: ASSIMRTRIRDTEAF
V: TRBV29-1; size: NA; D: TRBD2; CDR3: SVMVGQTSGTEGPYNEQF
V: TRBV6-6; size: few; D: TRBD2; CDR3: ASSPGTRSTDTQY
V: TRBV7-9; size: NA; D: TRBD1; CDR3: ASSARRQGEGNEQF
V: TRBV28; size: once; D: TRBD2; CDR3: ASSWLSGIYYEQY
V: TRBV5-1; size: NA; D: NA; CDR3: ASSPGWGNTIY
V: TRBV28; size: NA; D: NA; CDR3: ASSLYMRGTEAF
V: TRBV6-5; size: NA; D: TRBD1; CDR3: ASSYSPGQGYNEQF
V: TRBV19; size: NA; D: NA; CDR3: ASSIGNSYEQY
V: TRBV11-3; size: NA; D: TRBD1; CDR3: ASSPGTAQGNTIY
V: TRBV6-6; size: few; D: TRBD2; CDR3: ASIGLAGVRTGELF
V: TRBV4-1; size: NA; D: NA; CDR3: ASSQVKGTQPQH
V: TRBV30; size: NA; D: NA; CDR3: AWSPLSGLGSQPQH
V: TRBV29-1; size: NA; D: NA; CDR3: SVDWGGTEAF
V: TRBV4-1; size: NA; D: NA; CDR3: ASSLVSTNSINEQF
V: TRBV29-1; size: once; D: TRBD2; CDR3: SVYRTSKNTGELF
V: TRBV5-1; size: NA; D: NA; CDR3: ASSPRDGMKSF
V: TRBV28; size: NA; D: TRBD2; CDR3: ASNDSGTLAKNIQY
V: TRBV30; size: NA; D: TRBD2; CDR3: ACTGLAGVLEQY
V: TRBV19; size: NA; D: NA; CDR3: ASSNSYEKLF
V: TRBV4-2; size: few; D: NA; CDR3: ASSHVESDEQY
V: TRBV18; size: NA; D: TRBD1; CDR3: ASSPGQGVTDTQY
V: TRBV18; size: NA; D: TRBD2; CDR3: ASSPQTSGSNEQF
V: TRBV18; size: NA; D: NA; CDR3: ASSPDKHGYT
V: TRBV27; size: NA; D: NA; CDR3: ASSLTQTSNQPQH
V: TRBV27; size: NA; D: TRBD2; CDR3: ASSSPEIAGWTGELF
V: TRBV5-4; size: few; D: TRBD2; CDR3: ASSSLASGRNQETQY
V: TRBV5-1; size: NA; D: TRBD1; CDR3: ASSEGQQETQY
V: TRBV19; size: NA; D: NA; CDR3: ASSIHFAGPGELF